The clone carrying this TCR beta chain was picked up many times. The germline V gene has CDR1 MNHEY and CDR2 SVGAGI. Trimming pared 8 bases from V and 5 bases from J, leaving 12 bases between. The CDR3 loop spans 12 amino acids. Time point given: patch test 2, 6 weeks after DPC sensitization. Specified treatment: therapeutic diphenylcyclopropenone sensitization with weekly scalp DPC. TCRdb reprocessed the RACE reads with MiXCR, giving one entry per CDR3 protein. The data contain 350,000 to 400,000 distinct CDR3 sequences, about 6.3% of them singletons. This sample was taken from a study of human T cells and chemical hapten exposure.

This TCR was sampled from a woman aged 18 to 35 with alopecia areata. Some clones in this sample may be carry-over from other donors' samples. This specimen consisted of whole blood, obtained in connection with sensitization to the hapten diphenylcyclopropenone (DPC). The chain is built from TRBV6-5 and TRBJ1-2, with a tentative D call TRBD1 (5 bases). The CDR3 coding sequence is TGTGCCAGCGTGGGGCAGGGTTATGGCTACACCTTC. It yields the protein CASVGQGYGYTF.